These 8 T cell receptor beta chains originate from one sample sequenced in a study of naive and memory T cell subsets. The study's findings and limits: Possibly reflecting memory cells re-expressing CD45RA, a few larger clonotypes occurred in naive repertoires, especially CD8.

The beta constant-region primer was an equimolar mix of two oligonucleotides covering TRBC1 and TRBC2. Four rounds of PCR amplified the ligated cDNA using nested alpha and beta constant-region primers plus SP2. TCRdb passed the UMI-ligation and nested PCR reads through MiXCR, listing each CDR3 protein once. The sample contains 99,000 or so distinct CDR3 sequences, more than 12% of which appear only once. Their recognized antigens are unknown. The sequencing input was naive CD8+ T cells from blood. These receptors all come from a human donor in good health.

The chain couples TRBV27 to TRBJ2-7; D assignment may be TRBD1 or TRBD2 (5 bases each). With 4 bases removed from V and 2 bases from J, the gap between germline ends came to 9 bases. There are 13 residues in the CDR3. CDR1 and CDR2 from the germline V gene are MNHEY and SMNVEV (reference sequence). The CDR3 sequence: CASSWDGTYEQYF. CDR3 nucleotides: TGTGCCAGCAGTTGGGACGGGACCTACGAGCAGTACTTC.

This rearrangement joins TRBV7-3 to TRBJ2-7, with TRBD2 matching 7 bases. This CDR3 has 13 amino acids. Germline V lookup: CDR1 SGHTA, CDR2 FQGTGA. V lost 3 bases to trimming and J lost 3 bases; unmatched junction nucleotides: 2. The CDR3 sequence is CASSFWGGYEQYF. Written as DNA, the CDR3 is TGTGCCAGCAGCTTTTGGGGGGGCTACGAGCAGTACTTC.

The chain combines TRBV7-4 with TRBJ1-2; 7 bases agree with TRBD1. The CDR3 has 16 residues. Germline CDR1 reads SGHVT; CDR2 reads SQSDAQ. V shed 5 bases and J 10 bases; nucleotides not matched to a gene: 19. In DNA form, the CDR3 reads TGTGCCAGCAGCATAAAAAGGGGACAGTACGGTCCCAACTACACCTTC. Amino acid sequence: CASSIKRGQYGPNYTF.

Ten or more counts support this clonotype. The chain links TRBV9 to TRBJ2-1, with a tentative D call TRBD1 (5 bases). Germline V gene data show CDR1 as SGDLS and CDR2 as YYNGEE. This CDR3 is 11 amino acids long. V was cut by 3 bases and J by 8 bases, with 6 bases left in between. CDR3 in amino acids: CASSAGYEQFF. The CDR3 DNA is TGTGCCAGCAGCGCAGGGTATGAGCAGTTCTTC.

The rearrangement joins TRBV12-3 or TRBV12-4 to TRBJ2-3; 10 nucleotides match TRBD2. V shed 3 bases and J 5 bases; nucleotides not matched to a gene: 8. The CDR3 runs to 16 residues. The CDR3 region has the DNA TGTGCCAGCAGTTTCCTAGCGGGAGAGGTCTTAGATACGCAGTATTTT. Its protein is CASSFLAGEVLDTQYF.

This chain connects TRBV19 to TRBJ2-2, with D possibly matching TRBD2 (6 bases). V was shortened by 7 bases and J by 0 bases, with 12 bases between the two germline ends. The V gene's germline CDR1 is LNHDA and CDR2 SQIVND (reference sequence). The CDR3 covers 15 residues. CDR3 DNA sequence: TGTGCCAGTACCATCGGCGGGACGAACACCGGGGAGCTGTTTTTT. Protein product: CASTIGGTNTGELFF.

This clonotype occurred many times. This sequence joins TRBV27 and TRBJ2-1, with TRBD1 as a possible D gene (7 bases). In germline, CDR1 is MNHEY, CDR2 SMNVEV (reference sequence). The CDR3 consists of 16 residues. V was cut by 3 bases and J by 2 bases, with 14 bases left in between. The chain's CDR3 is CASSFWRDSTYNEQFF. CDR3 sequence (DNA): TGTGCCAGCAGTTTTTGGCGGGACAGCACCTACAATGAGCAGTTCTTC.

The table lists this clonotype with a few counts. CDR3 residues: CSVEGRHQETQYF. The DNA for the CDR3 is TGCAGCGTTGAAGGACGGCACCAAGAGACCCAGTACTTC. The chain joins TRBV29-1 to TRBJ2-5; D is unresolved. The CDR3 covers 13 residues. CDR1 SQVTM and CDR2 ANQGSEA come from the germline V gene. V lost 1 base to trimming and J lost 0 bases, with 6 bases between them. The full variable domain, rest sourced from reference TRBV29-1 and TRBJ2-5, is SAVISQKPSRDICQRGTSLTIQCQVDSQVTMMFWYRQQPGQSLTLIATANQGSEATYESGFVIDKFPISRPNLTFSTLTVSNMSPEDSSIYLCSVEGRHQETQYFGPGTRLLVL.